These T cell receptor beta chains were read from a single sample in a study of cytomegalovirus exposure and HLA in healthy donors. Libraries were prepared by immunoSEQ multiplex PCR; TCRdb keeps only in-frame clonotypes and omits some of them. The top ten hold around 6% of the sample, which has 150,000 to 250,000 clones, 80% to 85% seen once. Material: PBMCs. The source of these receptors is a woman aged 50 to 60 in good health and CMV-seropositive. Both conserved end residues are part of each CDR3. The D gene is left open where the match is weak. The size of a clone is reported for some rows only, either as once, few or many, or as a class for expanded clones.

clone_size: -
v_call: TRBV5-4
cdr3_length: 16
d_call: TRBD1
j_call: TRBJ2-2
cdr3_aa: CASRPRTGGRTGELFF
cdr3_nt: TGTGCCAGCAGACCCAGGACAGGGGGAAGGACCGGGGAGCTGTTTTTT

clone_size: once
v_call: TRBV19
cdr3_length: 18
d_call: TRBD1
j_call: TRBJ1-1
cdr3_aa: CASSILWDRGLLGAEAFF
cdr3_nt: TGTGCCAGTAGTATATTATGGGACAGGGGCCTATTAGGGGCTGAAGCTTTCTTT

clone_size: -
v_call: TRBV5-4
cdr3_length: 16
d_call: TRBD2
j_call: TRBJ2-5
cdr3_aa: CASSSGLAGIQETQYF
cdr3_nt: TGTGCCAGCAGTTCGGGACTAGCGGGGATCCAAGAGACCCAGTACTTC

clone_size: -
v_call: TRBV5-1
cdr3_length: 17
d_call: TRBD1
j_call: TRBJ1-4
cdr3_aa: CASSFSGRTGGGEKLFF
cdr3_nt: TGCGCCAGCAGCTTCTCTGGACGGACAGGGGGAGGCGAAAAACTGTTTTTT

clone_size: few
v_call: TRBV11-2
cdr3_length: 13
d_call: TRBD1
j_call: TRBJ1-1
cdr3_aa: CASSGTGLTEAFF
cdr3_nt: TGTGCCAGCAGCGGGACAGGTTTAACTGAAGCTTTCTTT

clone_size: once
v_call: TRBV7-9
cdr3_length: 15
d_call: -
j_call: TRBJ2-7
cdr3_aa: CASSPKEGSIYEQYF
cdr3_nt: TGTGCCAGCAGCCCAAAGGAGGGGTCGATCTACGAGCAGTACTTC

clone_size: -
v_call: TRBV28
cdr3_length: 16
d_call: TRBD2
j_call: TRBJ2-3
cdr3_aa: CASSFRGGRGPVAQYF
cdr3_nt: TGTGCCAGCAGTTTCCGGGGTGGGAGGGGACCTGTGGCGCAGTATTTT

clone_size: -
v_call: TRBV25-1
cdr3_length: 14
d_call: -
j_call: TRBJ1-1
cdr3_aa: CASSEYERNNEAFF
cdr3_nt: TGTGCCAGCAGTGAATATGAGCGGAATAATGAAGCTTTCTTT

clone_size: -
v_call: TRBV4-3
cdr3_length: 13
d_call: -
j_call: TRBJ2-3
cdr3_aa: CASSHEGTDTQYF
cdr3_nt: TGCGCCAGCAGCCACGAGGGCACAGATACGCAGTATTTT

clone_size: -
v_call: TRBV11-2
cdr3_length: 15
d_call: -
j_call: TRBJ2-7
cdr3_aa: CASSLAGRGPYEQYF
cdr3_nt: TGTGCCAGCAGCTTAGCTGGCAGGGGACCCTACGAGCAGTACTTC

clone_size: few
v_call: TRBV5-4
cdr3_length: 16
d_call: TRBD2
j_call: TRBJ2-5
cdr3_aa: CASSYDFSGAQETQYF
cdr3_nt: TGTGCCAGCAGCTACGACTTCAGCGGGGCTCAAGAGACCCAGTACTTC

clone_size: few
v_call: TRBV6-6
cdr3_length: 15
d_call: -
j_call: TRBJ1-1
cdr3_aa: CASDRRAGYGHEAFF
cdr3_nt: TGTGCCAGCGATCGGAGGGCAGGGTATGGGCATGAAGCTTTCTTT

clone_size: -
v_call: TRBV4-1
cdr3_length: 17
d_call: TRBD2
j_call: TRBJ2-2
cdr3_aa: CASSLSDSGGFGGELFF
cdr3_nt: TGCGCCAGCAGCCTTTCGGATAGCGGGGGTTTCGGCGGGGAGCTGTTTTTT

clone_size: -
v_call: TRBV7-9
cdr3_length: 14
d_call: TRBD2
j_call: TRBJ2-1
cdr3_aa: CASSRAGGAVEQFF
cdr3_nt: TGTGCCAGCAGCCGTGCGGGGGGGGCAGTTGAGCAGTTCTTC

clone_size: few
v_call: TRBV2
cdr3_length: 15
d_call: -
j_call: TRBJ2-6
cdr3_aa: CASRVAISGANVLTF
cdr3_nt: TGTGCCAGCAGGGTAGCCATCTCTGGGGCCAACGTCCTGACTTTC

clone_size: -
v_call: TRBV5-1
cdr3_length: 18
d_call: TRBD2
j_call: TRBJ2-2
cdr3_aa: CASSLGLAGPRWTGELFF
cdr3_nt: TGCGCCAGCAGCTTGGGGCTAGCGGGGCCTCGATGGACCGGGGAGCTGTTTTTT

clone_size: -
v_call: TRBV9
cdr3_length: 14
d_call: TRBD1
j_call: TRBJ2-1
cdr3_aa: CASNAQGSRNEQFF
cdr3_nt: TGTGCCAGCAACGCACAGGGGTCTAGGAATGAGCAGTTCTTC

clone_size: -
v_call: TRBV9
cdr3_length: 14
d_call: TRBD1
j_call: TRBJ2-1
cdr3_aa: CASSVSQGAVEQFF
cdr3_nt: TGTGCCAGCAGCGTAAGTCAGGGGGCGGTTGAGCAGTTCTTC

clone_size: -
v_call: TRBV7-6
cdr3_length: 14
d_call: TRBD2
j_call: TRBJ2-7
cdr3_aa: CASSPSGTSYEQYF
cdr3_nt: TGTGCCAGCAGCCCCAGCGGGACCTCCTACGAGCAGTACTTC

clone_size: -
v_call: TRBV6-5
cdr3_length: 15
d_call: -
j_call: TRBJ2-3
cdr3_aa: CASGPGTFPPDTQYF
cdr3_nt: TGTGCCAGCGGCCCTGGGACTTTCCCCCCGGATACGCAGTATTTT

clone_size: few
v_call: TRBV6-5
cdr3_length: 13
d_call: -
j_call: TRBJ1-1
cdr3_aa: CASRATAGTEAFF
cdr3_nt: TGTGCCAGCAGAGCGACGGCGGGCACTGAAGCTTTCTTT

clone_size: -
v_call: TRBV9
cdr3_length: 16
d_call: -
j_call: TRBJ1-3
cdr3_aa: CASSVGPGRPGNTIYF
cdr3_nt: TGTGCCAGCAGCGTAGGCCCAGGGCGACCTGGAAACACCATATATTTT

clone_size: -
v_call: TRBV5-5
cdr3_length: 13
d_call: -
j_call: TRBJ2-1
cdr3_aa: CASSSGVYNEQFF
cdr3_nt: TGTGCCAGCAGCTCCGGAGTCTACAATGAGCAGTTCTTC

clone_size: once
v_call: TRBV6-1
cdr3_length: 15
d_call: TRBD1
j_call: TRBJ1-3
cdr3_aa: CASSETGGDGNTIYF
cdr3_nt: TGTGCCAGCAGTGAAACAGGGGGGGACGGAAACACCATATATTTT